Listed here are 32 T cell receptor beta chains from one sample, sequenced in a study of PD-1 blockade in classical Hodgkin lymphoma. The repertoire was sequenced with immunoSEQ multiplex PCR; TCRdb's copy has only in-frame clones and lacks some. This sample has 40,000 to 50,000 clones, with 69% found just once. The time point: cycle 4 day 1 (C4D1), after 6 weeks of nivolumab. All patients relapsed after autologous stem cell transplantation, and brentuximab vedotin exposure varied. The specimen comprised peripheral blood mononuclear cells (PBMCs), sampled before the fourth cycle of nivolumab. Receptor source: a human donor with classical Hodgkin lymphoma.

The genes are TRBV6-1 and TRBJ1-1; a weak D match, TRBD1 (5 bases). Germline V gene data show CDR1 as MNHNS and CDR2 as SASEGT. V was shortened by 6 bases and J by 5 bases, with 10 bases between the two germline ends. The CDR3 has 12 amino acids. CDR3 DNA sequence: TGTGCCAGCAGCCCCCAGGGAACTGAAGCTTTCTTT. Its protein product is CASSPQGTEAFF.

V gene TRBV9 combines with J gene TRBJ2-3; D is perhaps TRBD2 (7 bases). Germline CDR1 SGDLS, CDR2 YYNGEE. This CDR3 spans 17 amino acids. V was cut by 1 base and J by 2 bases, with 17 bases left in between. CDR3 sequence: CASSVRGGAFDTDTQYF. The DNA of the CDR3 is TGTGCCAGCAGCGTACGTGGGGGGGCCTTTGACACAGATACGCAGTATTTT.

The sample holds a few counts of this clone. This chain links TRBV30 with TRBJ1-2; 9 positions agree with TRBD1. V trimming: 6 bases; J trimming: 4 bases; junction bases outside the gene matches: 15. The length of the CDR3 is 16 residues. The germline V gene encodes CDR1 GTSNPN and CDR2 SVGIG (reference sequence). CDR3 amino acids: CACLTPGTGTIYGYTF. DNA for the CDR3: TGTGCCTGCCTAACCCCCGGGACAGGGACCATCTATGGCTACACCTTC.

The rearrangement uses TRBV5-6 and TRBJ2-7, with a possible D match to TRBD1 (6 bases). Per the germline V gene, CDR1 is SGHDT and CDR2 is YYEEEE. This CDR3 has 14 amino acids. Trimming took 6 bases from V and 3 from J, leaving 16 bases between them. This CDR3 reads CASTPGQLLYEQYF. In nucleotides, the CDR3 is TGTGCCAGCACCCCCGGACAGTTACTCTACGAGCAGTACTTC.

The rearrangement joins TRBV4-2 to TRBJ2-3; D remains unclear. V lost 6 bases, J lost 2 bases, and 6 bases lay in between. CDR3 length: 12 residues. From germline, CDR1 is LGHNA and CDR2 YNFKEQ. The CDR3, as DNA: TGTGCCAGCAGGGGGTACACAGATACGCAGTATTTT. Translating gives CASRGYTDTQYF.

The CDR3 DNA sequence: TGTGCCAGCACCCCGGATGGGGGGGGAACCTCCTACGAGCAGTACTTC. Translated: CASTPDGGGTSYEQYF. The chain recombines TRBV21-1 with TRBJ2-7; no check of the table's D call, TRBD2, against the DNA was made. TRBV21-1 counts as a pseudogene. The CDR3 contains 16 residues.

This clone was seen only a few times. V is TRBV27 and J is TRBJ1-2; D not resolved. Germline V gene sequence: CDR1 MNHEY, CDR2 SMNVEV (reference sequence). The CDR3 length is 13 residues. V lost 6 bases to trimming and J lost 6 bases, with 14 bases between them. The CDR3 spells CASSRGRAHGYTF. In DNA, the CDR3 is TGTGCCAGCAGCCGAGGAAGGGCCCATGGCTACACCTTC.

The chain combines TRBV27 with TRBJ1-1; no clear D gene. Trimming took off 5 bases at V and 1 base at J, with 11 bases between the two ends. There are 14 residues in the CDR3. Per germline, CDR1 MNHEY and CDR2 SMNVEV (reference sequence). The CDR3 nucleotides are TGTGCCAGCAGTAAAGGACGGTGGAACACTGAAGCTTTCTTT. It yields the protein CASSKGRWNTEAFF.

The chain links TRBV2 to TRBJ2-3, with D possibly TRBD1 on 6 matching bases. Per the germline V gene, CDR1 is SNHLY and CDR2 is FYNNEI. Deletions cut 6 bases from V and 2 bases from J, with 12 bases between. This CDR3 is 14 amino acids long. CDR3: CASSEDRVTDTQYF. In DNA, the CDR3 is TGTGCCAGCAGCGAGGACAGAGTCACAGATACGCAGTATTTT.

The genes are TRBV4-2 and TRBJ1-1; D remains ambiguous. Per germline, CDR1 LGHNA and CDR2 YNFKEQ. Trimming cost V 3 bases and J 2 bases, with 10 bases left between them. This CDR3 region has 14 residues. CDR3 in DNA: TGTGCCAGCAGCCACAAAAGGGATAACACTGAAGCTTTCTTT. Amino acid sequence: CASSHKRDNTEAFF.

This chain connects TRBV5-1 to TRBJ1-4, with unresolved D. The CDR3 length is 16 residues. With 0 bases removed from V and 1 base from J, the gap between germline ends came to 10 bases. CDR1 SGHRS and CDR2 YFSETQ come from the germline V gene. CDR3 DNA sequence: TGCGCCAGCAGCTTGGGGCCAAGGGAAACTAATGAAAAACTGTTTTTT. Encoded protein: CASSLGPRETNEKLFF.

The genes are TRBV27 and TRBJ1-6, with D unresolved. The CDR3 extends over 15 amino acids. V dropped 5 bases and J dropped 6 bases, with 14 bases sitting between them. Germline lookup yields CDR1 MNHEY and CDR2 SMNVEV (reference sequence). DNA for the CDR3: TGTGCCAGCAGTGGATCTTTCTCAGGTAATTCACCCCTCCACTTT. This translates into CASSGSFSGNSPLHF.

The table lists this clone with many counts. The chain carries TRBV4-1 and TRBJ1-2; 9 bases are shared with TRBD1. CDR1 is MGHRA, CDR2 YSYEKL, per germline. CDR3 length: 17 amino acids. The junction had 11 bases not matched to a gene; V was cut back by 4 bases and J by 2 bases. DNA of the CDR3: TGCGCCAGCAGCCCAGACAGTACAGGGGGCGTAAACTATGGCTACACCTTC. It is translated as CASSPDSTGGVNYGYTF.

The chain recombines TRBV2 with TRBJ2-7; 11 bases fit TRBD2. The V segment lost 2 bases and the J segment 0 bases; nucleotides outside the gene matches: 6. The CDR3 loop spans 17 amino acids. CDR1 is SNHLY and CDR2 is FYNNEI in the germline V gene. CDR3 region: CASSETLAGEHSYEQYF. The CDR3 DNA sequence: TGTGCCAGCAGTGAAACACTAGCGGGGGAACACTCCTACGAGCAGTACTTC.

As to this clone: This may be a read error: a much more frequent sequence differs by one nucleotide. This sequence joins TRBV10-3 and TRBJ2-7; 9 bases agree with TRBD2. This CDR3 comprises 15 residues. CDR1 ENHRY and CDR2 SYGVKD come from the germline V gene. After removal of 6 bases from V and 5 bases from J, the junction contained 11 bases not matched to a gene. In DNA form, the CDR3 reads TGTGCCATCAGGGCGGGGGGGTATATCTCAAACGAGCAGTACTTC. Translated, it gives CAIRAGGYISNEQYF.

The rearrangement joins TRBV9 to TRBJ2-3; a weak D match, TRBD1 (6 bases). Germline V gene sequence: CDR1 SGDLS, CDR2 YYNGEE. The CDR3 spans 16 residues. Trimming removed 0 bases at V and 4 bases at J, with 15 bases between. CDR3 region: CASSVGTRGLADTQYF. The CDR3 coding sequence is TGTGCCAGCAGCGTAGGGACCAGGGGCCTCGCAGATACGCAGTATTTT.

This clone was found a few times. Other nucleotide sequences in the sample specify the same CDR3. The rearrangement joins TRBV5-1 to TRBJ1-6; TRBD1 agrees at 7 bases. Germline trimming cut 0 bases from V and 6 bases from J; bases unmatched to any gene: 0. This CDR3 comprises 14 residues. Germline loops: CDR1 SGHRS, CDR2 YFSETQ. In DNA form, the CDR3 reads TGCGCCAGCAGCTTGGGACAGGGTAATTCACCCCTCCACTTT. It encodes CASSLGQGNSPLHF.

The gene calls are TRBV13 and TRBJ2-5, with TRBD2 as a possible D gene (6 bases). V was pared by 1 base and J by 5 bases, with 8 bases between. CDR1 PRHDT and CDR2 FYEKMQ come from the germline V gene (reference sequence). The CDR3 is 13 amino acids. As DNA, the CDR3 is TGTGCCAGCAGCTTAGCAGGGAGGGAGACCCAGTACTTC. Translated: CASSLAGRETQYF.

The chain is built from TRBV11-2 and TRBJ2-7; 7 bases line up with TRBD2. The V segment lost 5 bases and the J segment 4 bases; nucleotides outside the gene matches: 11. The germline V gene has CDR1 SGHAT and CDR2 FQNNGV. This CDR3 has 15 amino acids. The CDR3 DNA reads as TGTGCCAGCAGCCGCTCAACGGGGGGTCTATACGAGCAGTACTTC. Translation gives CASSRSTGGLYEQYF.

The chain carries TRBV6-5 and TRBJ2-3, with D perhaps TRBD2 (6 bases). CDR3 length equals 14 residues. V gave up 4 bases and J gave up 6 bases, with 14 bases separating them. In germline, CDR1 is MNHEY, CDR2 SVGAGI. The CDR3 spells CASSSGDSFDTQYF. The CDR3 bases are TGTGCCAGCAGTTCCGGGGACTCCTTCGATACGCAGTATTTT.

The chain couples TRBV7-2 to TRBJ2-1, with D unclear. Looked up from germline, CDR1 is SGHTA and CDR2 is FQGNSA. Deletions cut 3 bases from V and 5 bases from J, with 11 bases between. CDR3 length: 14 residues. The CDR3 spells CASSFQNPNNEQFF. CDR3 DNA: TGTGCCAGCAGCTTTCAGAACCCCAACAATGAGCAGTTCTTC.

CDR3 sequence: CASSLGGGVGSPLHF. DNA of the CDR3: TGTGCCAGCAGCTTAGGAGGAGGGGTAGGTTCACCCCTCCACTTT. This chain connects TRBV7-2 to TRBJ1-6; a weak D match, TRBD1 (5 bases). V was pared by 1 base and J by 9 bases, with 13 bases between. Germline V gives CDR1 SGHTA, CDR2 FQGNSA. The CDR3 loop spans 15 amino acids.

The rearrangement joins TRBV7-9 to TRBJ1-1; D possibly corresponds to TRBD1 (5 bases). This CDR3 contains 14 residues. The V gene lost 6 bases and the J gene lost 1 base, with 12 bases spanning the gap. CDR1 is SEHNR, CDR2 FQNEAQ, per germline (reference sequence). The CDR3 region is CASSSDRWNTEAFF. CDR3 in DNA: TGTGCCAGCAGTTCCGACAGATGGAACACTGAAGCTTTCTTT.

J is TRBJ1-6 and V is TRBV5-4, with a weak D call TRBD1 (5 bases). V was trimmed by 4 bases and J by 10 bases, leaving 21 bases between them. The CDR3 is 16 residues long. The V gene's germline CDR1 is SGHNT and CDR2 YYREEE (reference sequence). The CDR3 protein is CASSQDEGTLASPLHF. The CDR3 DNA follows: TGTGCCAGCAGCCAAGATGAAGGGACTCTCGCATCACCCCTCCACTTT. The variable domain in full, with the rest retrieved from reference TRBV5-4 and TRBJ1-6, is ETGVTQSPTHLIKTRGQQVTLRCSSQSGHNTVSWYQQALGQGPQFIFQYYREEENGRGNFPPRFSGLQFPNYSSELNVNALELDDSALYLCASSQDEGTLASPLHFGNGTRLTVT.

The V and J genes are TRBV5-4 and TRBJ2-3; 9 bases align to TRBD2. Germline CDR1 and CDR2: SGHNT and YYREEE (reference sequence). CDR3 size: 14 residues. The V and J ends lost 2 bases and 5 bases, in that order; junction bases with no gene match: 3. The CDR3 DNA reads as TGTGCCAGCAGCTTCGGCGGGGGGGTAGATACGCAGTATTTT. Translated, it gives CASSFGGGVDTQYF.

The V and J genes are TRBV27 and TRBJ1-5; D unresolved. The CDR3 spans 15 residues. Trimming took off 2 bases at V and 0 bases at J, with 8 bases between the two ends. Germline V gives CDR1 MNHEY, CDR2 SMNVEV (reference sequence). DNA of the CDR3: TGTGCCAGCAGTTTAGGAGTTTATAGCAATCAGCCCCAGCATTTT. It encodes CASSLGVYSNQPQHF.

There are a few counts of this clone. The rearrangement uses TRBV19 and TRBJ2-1, with TRBD2 matching 13 bases. The CDR3 has 15 amino acids. The junction had 6 bases not matched to a gene; V was cut back by 1 base and J by 12 bases. Germline CDR1 LNHDA, CDR2 SQIVND (reference sequence). CDR3 DNA sequence: TGTGCCAGTAGTATAGTGGGGACTAGCGGGGCTACGCAGTTCTTC. This codes for CASSIVGTSGATQFF. The full variable domain, its missing parts supplied by reference TRBV19 and TRBJ2-1, is DGGITQSPKYLFRKEGQNVTLSCEQNLNHDAMYWYRQDPGQGLRLIYYSQIVNDFQKGDIAEGYSVSREKKESFPLTVTSAQKNPTAFYLCASSIVGTSGATQFFGPGTRLTVL.

By sample fraction, this clone is medium-sized (0.01 to 0.1%). The J gene is TRBJ2-7, the V gene TRBV30; 8 nucleotides line up with TRBD1. The CDR3 has 12 amino acids. Germline V gene lookup returns CDR1 GTSNPN and CDR2 SVGIG (reference sequence). The junction had 2 bases not matched to a gene; V was cut back by 5 bases and J by 2 bases. Here the CDR3 DNA reads TGTGCCTGGGACAGGGGTACCTACGAGCAGTACTTC. This translates into CAWDRGTYEQYF.

The rearrangement joins TRBV14 to TRBJ1-5; D possibly corresponds to TRBD1 (5 bases). The CDR3 is 13 residues long. The V gene's germline CDR1 is SGHDN and CDR2 FVKESK. V lost 1 base and J 6 bases, leaving 7 bases between the germline ends. CDR3 sequence: CASSQAGGQPQHF. For the CDR3, the DNA is TGTGCCAGCAGCCAAGCCGGGGGTCAGCCCCAGCATTTT.

This clone has a single count. This rearrangement joins TRBV28 to TRBJ1-1, with TRBD1 identical over 7 bases. J gave up 0 bases and V 4 bases, and 11 bases lay outside the gene matches. The CDR3 is made up of 17 amino acids. From germline, CDR1 is MDHEN and CDR2 SYDVKM. The CDR3 sequence is CASSSEPGQSLNTEAFF. DNA of the CDR3: TGTGCCAGCAGTTCTGAGCCGGGACAGAGTCTGAACACTGAAGCTTTCTTT.

The V gene is TRBV28, the J gene TRBJ1-5, with no clear D. The CDR3 has 16 residues. V gave up 3 bases and J gave up 4 bases, with 16 bases separating them. Per the germline V gene, CDR1 is MDHEN and CDR2 is SYDVKM. The CDR3: CASSFAQASRNQPQHF. As DNA, the CDR3 is TGTGCCAGCAGTTTCGCCCAAGCGTCCCGAAATCAGCCCCAGCATTTT.

The chain links TRBV4-2 to TRBJ2-5; 7 bases agree with TRBD2. This CDR3 region has 18 residues. Germline trimming cut 3 bases from V and 4 bases from J; bases unmatched to any gene: 17. Germline V gene lookup returns CDR1 LGHNA and CDR2 YNFKEQ. The CDR3 reads CASSHSGVGGINSETQYF. In DNA, the CDR3 is TGTGCCAGCAGCCATTCAGGAGTCGGGGGGATCAATTCAGAGACCCAGTACTTC.